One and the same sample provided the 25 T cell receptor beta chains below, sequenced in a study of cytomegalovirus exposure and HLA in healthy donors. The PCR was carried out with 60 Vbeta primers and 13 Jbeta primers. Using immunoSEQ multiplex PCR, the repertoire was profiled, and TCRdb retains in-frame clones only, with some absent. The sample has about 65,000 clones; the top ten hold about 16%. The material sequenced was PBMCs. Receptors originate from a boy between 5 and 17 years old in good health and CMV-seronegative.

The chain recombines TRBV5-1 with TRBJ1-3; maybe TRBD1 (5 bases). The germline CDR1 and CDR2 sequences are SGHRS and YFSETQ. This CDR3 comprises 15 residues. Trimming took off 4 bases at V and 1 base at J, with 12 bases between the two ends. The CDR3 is CASSPSGGSGNTIYF. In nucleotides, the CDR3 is TGCGCCAGCAGCCCTTCGGGGGGATCTGGAAACACCATATATTTT.

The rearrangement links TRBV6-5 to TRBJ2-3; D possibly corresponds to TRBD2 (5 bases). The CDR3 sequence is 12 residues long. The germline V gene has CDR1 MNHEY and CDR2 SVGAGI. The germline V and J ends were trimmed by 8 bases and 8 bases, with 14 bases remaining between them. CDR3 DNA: TGTGCCAGCGGCTTTAACGAGGGTACGCAGTATTTT. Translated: CASGFNEGTQYF.

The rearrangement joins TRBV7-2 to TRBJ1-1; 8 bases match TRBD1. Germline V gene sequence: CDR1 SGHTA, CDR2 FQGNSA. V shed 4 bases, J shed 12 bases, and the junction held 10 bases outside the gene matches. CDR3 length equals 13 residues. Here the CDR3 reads CASSYGTGTSPFF. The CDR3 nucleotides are TGTGCCAGCAGCTACGGGACAGGCACAAGTCCTTTCTTT.

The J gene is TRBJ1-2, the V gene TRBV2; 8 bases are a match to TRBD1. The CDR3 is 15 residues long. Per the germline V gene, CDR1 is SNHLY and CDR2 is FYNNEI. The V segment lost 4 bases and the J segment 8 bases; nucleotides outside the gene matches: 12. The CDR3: CASSAPTGALKGYTF. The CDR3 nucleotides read TGTGCCAGCAGTGCCCCGACAGGGGCGCTTAAGGGCTACACCTTC.

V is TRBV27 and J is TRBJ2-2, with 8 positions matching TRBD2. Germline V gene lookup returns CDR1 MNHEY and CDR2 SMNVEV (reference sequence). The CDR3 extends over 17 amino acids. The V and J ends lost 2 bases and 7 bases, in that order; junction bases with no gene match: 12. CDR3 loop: CASSLPTSGLGLGELFF. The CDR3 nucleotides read TGTGCCAGCAGTTTACCTACCTCGGGACTAGGCCTCGGGGAGCTGTTTTTT.

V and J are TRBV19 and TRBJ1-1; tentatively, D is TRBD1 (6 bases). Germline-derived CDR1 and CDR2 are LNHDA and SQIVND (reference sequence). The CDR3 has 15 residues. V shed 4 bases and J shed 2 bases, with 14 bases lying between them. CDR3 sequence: CASSRTGTPNTEAFF. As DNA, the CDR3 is TGTGCCAGTAGTAGGACCGGGACACCCAACACTGAAGCTTTCTTT.

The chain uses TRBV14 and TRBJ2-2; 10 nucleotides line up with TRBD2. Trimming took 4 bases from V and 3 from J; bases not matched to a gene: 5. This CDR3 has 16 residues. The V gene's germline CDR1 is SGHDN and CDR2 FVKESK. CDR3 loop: CASSLRTSGDTGELFF. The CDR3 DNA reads TGTGCCAGCAGCCTACGGACTAGCGGAGACACCGGGGAGCTGTTTTTT.

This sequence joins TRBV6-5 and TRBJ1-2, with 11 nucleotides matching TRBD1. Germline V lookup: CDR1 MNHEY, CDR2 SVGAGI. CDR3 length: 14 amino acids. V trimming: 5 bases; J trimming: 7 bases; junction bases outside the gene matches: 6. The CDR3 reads CASSEGQGAFGYTF. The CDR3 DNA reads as TGTGCCAGCAGTGAAGGACAGGGGGCCTTTGGCTACACCTTC.

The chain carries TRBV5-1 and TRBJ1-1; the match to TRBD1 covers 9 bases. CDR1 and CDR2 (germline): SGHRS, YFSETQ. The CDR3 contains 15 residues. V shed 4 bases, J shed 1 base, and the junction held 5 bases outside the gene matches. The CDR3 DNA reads TGCGCCAGCAGCACTGGGACAGGGAAGAACACTGAAGCTTTCTTT. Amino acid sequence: CASSTGTGKNTEAFF.

The DNA for the CDR3 is TGCGCCAGCAGCTTGTGGGAGGGAACTAGCACAGATACGCAGTATTTT. The encoded protein is CASSLWEGTSTDTQYF. This chain links TRBV5-1 with TRBJ2-3; 7 positions agree with TRBD2. The CDR3 contains 16 residues. Germline lookup yields CDR1 SGHRS and CDR2 YFSETQ. Trimming took 1 base from V and 0 from J; bases not matched to a gene: 5.

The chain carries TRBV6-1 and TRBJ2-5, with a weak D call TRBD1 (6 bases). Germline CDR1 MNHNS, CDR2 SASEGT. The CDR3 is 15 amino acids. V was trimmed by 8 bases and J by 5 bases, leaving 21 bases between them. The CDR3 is CASRPETGGWETQYF. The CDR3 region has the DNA TGTGCCAGCCGCCCCGAGACAGGCGGTTGGGAGACCCAGTACTTC.

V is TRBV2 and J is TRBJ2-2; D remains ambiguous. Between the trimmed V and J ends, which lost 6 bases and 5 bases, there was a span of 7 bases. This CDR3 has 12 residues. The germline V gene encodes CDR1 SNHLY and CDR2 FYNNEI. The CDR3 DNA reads TGTGCCAGCAGCGTTCTGACCGGGGAGCTGTTTTTT. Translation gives CASSVLTGELFF.

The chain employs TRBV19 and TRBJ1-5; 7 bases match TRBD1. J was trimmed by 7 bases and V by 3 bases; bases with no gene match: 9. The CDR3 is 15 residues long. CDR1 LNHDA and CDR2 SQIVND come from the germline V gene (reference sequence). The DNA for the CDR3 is TGTGCCAGTAGTATTGGGGGAAGAGGGGGCCAGCCCCAGCATTTT. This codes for CASSIGGRGGQPQHF.

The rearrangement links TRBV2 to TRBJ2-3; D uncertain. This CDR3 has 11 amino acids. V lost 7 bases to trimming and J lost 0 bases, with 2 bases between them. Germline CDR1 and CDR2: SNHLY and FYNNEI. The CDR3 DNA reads TGTGCCAGCACTAGCACAGATACGCAGTATTTT. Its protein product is CASTSTDTQYF. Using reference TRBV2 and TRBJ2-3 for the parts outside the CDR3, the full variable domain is EPEVTQTPSHQVTQMGQEVILRCVPISNHLYFYWYRQILGQKVEFLVSFYNNEISEKSEIFDDQFSVERPDGSNFTLKIRSTKLEDSAMYFCASTSTDTQYFGPGTRLTVL.

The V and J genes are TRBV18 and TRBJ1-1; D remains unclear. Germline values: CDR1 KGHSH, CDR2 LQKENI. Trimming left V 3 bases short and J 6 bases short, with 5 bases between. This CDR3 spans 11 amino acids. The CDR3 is CASSPSAEAFF. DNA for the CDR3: TGTGCCAGCTCACCCTCTGCTGAAGCTTTCTTT.

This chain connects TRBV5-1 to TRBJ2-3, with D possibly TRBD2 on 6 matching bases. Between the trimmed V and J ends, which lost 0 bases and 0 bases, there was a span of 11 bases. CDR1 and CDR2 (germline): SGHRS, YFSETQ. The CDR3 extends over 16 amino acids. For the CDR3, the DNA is TGCGCCAGCAGCTTGGGGCGGGGCGGGAGCACAGATACGCAGTATTTT. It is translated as CASSLGRGGSTDTQYF. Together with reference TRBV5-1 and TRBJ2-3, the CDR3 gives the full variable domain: KAGVTQTPRYLIKTRGQQVTLSCSPISGHRSVSWYQQTPGQGLQFLFEYFSETQRNKGNFPGRFSGRQFSNSRSEMNVSTLELGDSALYLCASSLGRGGSTDTQYFGPGTRLTVL.

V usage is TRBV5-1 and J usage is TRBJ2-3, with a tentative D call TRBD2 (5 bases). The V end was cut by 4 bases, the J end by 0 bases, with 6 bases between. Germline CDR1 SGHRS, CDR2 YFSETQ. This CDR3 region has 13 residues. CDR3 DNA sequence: TGCGCCAGCAGCCCGGGGAGCACAGATACGCAGTATTTT. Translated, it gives CASSPGSTDTQYF.

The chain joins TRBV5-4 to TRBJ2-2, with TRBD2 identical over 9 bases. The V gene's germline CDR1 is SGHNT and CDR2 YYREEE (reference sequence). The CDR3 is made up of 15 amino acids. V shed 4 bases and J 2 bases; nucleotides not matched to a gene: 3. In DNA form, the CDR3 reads TGTGCCAGCAGCATGGGACTAGCTAACACCGGGGAGCTGTTTTTT. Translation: CASSMGLANTGELFF.

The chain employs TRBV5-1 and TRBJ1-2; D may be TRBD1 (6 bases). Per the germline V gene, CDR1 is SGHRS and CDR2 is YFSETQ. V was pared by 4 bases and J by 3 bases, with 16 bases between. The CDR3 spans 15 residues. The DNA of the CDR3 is TGCGCCAGCAGCCGATTTATGGACAGCCACTATGGCTACACCTTC. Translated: CASSRFMDSHYGYTF.

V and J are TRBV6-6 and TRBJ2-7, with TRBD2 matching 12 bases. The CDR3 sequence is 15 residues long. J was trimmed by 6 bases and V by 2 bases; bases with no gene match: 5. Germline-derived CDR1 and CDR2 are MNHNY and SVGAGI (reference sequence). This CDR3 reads CASSYPSGRVAEQYF. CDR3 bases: TGTGCCAGCAGTTACCCTAGCGGGAGGGTAGCCGAGCAGTACTTC.

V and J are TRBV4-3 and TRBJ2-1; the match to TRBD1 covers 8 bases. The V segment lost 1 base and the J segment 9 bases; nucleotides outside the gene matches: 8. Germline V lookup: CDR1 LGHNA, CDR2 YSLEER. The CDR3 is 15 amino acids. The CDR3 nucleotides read TGCGCCAGCAGCCAAGCGGGACAGGTGGGAGGTGAGCAGTTCTTC. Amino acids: CASSQAGQVGGEQFF.

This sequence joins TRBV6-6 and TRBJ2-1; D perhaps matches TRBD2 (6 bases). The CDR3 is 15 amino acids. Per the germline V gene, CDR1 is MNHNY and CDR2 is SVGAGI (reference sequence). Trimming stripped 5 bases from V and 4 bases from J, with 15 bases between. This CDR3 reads CASSPGTRSYNEQFF. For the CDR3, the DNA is TGTGCCAGCAGTCCCGGGACTCGAAGTTACAATGAGCAGTTCTTC.

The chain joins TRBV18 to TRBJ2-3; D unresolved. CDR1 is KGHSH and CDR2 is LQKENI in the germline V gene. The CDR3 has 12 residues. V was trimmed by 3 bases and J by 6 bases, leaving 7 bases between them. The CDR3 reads CASSPVGDTQYF. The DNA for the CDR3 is TGTGCCAGCTCACCGGTCGGGGATACGCAGTATTTT.

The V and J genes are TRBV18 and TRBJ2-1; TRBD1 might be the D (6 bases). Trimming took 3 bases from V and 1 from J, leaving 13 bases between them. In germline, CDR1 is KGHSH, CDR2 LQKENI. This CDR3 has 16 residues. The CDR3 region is CASSPPRQASYNEQFF. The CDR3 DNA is TGTGCCAGCTCACCGCCCCGACAGGCTTCCTACAATGAGCAGTTCTTC.

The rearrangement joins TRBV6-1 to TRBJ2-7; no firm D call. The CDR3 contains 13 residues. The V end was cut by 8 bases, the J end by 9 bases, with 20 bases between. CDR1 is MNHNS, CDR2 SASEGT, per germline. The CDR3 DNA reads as TGTGCCAGCCCCGAAGGAGACCGCCCCGCGCAGTACTTC. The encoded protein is CASPEGDRPAQYF.